This entry lists 26 T cell receptor beta chains sequenced from one sample in a study of blood T cell repertoires in COVID-19. Clones were sequenced by immunoSEQ multiplex PCR, and TCRdb holds only the in-frame ones, with some missing. There are some 400,000 clones in the sample; 80% to 90% occur only once, and about 2% lies in the top ten. The sample was peripheral blood. All receptors derive from a woman in her fifties or sixties with COVID-19, enrolled during active disease.

The V gene is TRBV7-2, the J gene TRBJ2-7, with 11 bases identical to TRBD2. This CDR3 comprises 16 residues. Germline V gene data show CDR1 as SGHTA and CDR2 as FQGNSA. V was clipped by 5 bases and J by 1 base; unmatched bases: 7. The CDR3 nucleotides are TGTGCCAGCAGCAGAACTAGCGGGGGTTCTTCCTACGAGCAGTACTTC. Translated: CASSRTSGGSSYEQYF.

This chain uses TRBV11-2 with TRBJ2-3; TRBD2 is a possible D gene (5 bases). Germline CDR1 is SGHAT and CDR2 is FQNNGV. The ends were cut back, 2 bases at V and 6 bases at J, with 27 bases in the middle. There are 19 residues in the CDR3. The CDR3 loop reads CASSLQSGSQVKSRDTQYF. In DNA, the CDR3 is TGTGCCAGCAGCTTACAATCGGGATCGCAGGTTAAATCGAGGGATACGCAGTATTTT.

J is TRBJ2-5 and V is TRBV29-1, with 7 bases lining up with TRBD1. The CDR3 spans 13 residues. CDR1 is SQVTM, CDR2 ANQGSEA, per germline. Germline trimming cut 6 bases from V and 4 bases from J; bases unmatched to any gene: 8. The CDR3 nucleotides are TGCAGCGTCAGACAGGGCAAGGGAGAGACCCAGTACTTC. Protein product: CSVRQGKGETQYF.

This rearrangement joins TRBV6-1 to TRBJ1-1; D not resolved. The germline V gene has CDR1 MNHNS and CDR2 SASEGT. The CDR3 is 13 residues long. V was clipped by 1 base and J by 3 bases, with 6 bases between them. CDR3 region: CASSEDGDTEAFF. As DNA, the CDR3 is TGTGCCAGCAGTGAAGACGGGGACACTGAAGCTTTCTTT.

The chain links TRBV28 to TRBJ1-2; TRBD1 matches at 12 bases. The V gene's germline CDR1 is MDHEN and CDR2 SYDVKM. The CDR3 runs 15 residues. The V gene end was trimmed by 2 bases and the J gene end by 3 bases; junction bases not matched to a gene: 1. CDR3 loop: CASSLGTGGHYGYTF. The CDR3 DNA is TGTGCCAGCAGTTTAGGGACAGGGGGCCACTATGGCTACACCTTC.

The V and J genes are TRBV6-5 and TRBJ2-1, with 9 nucleotides matching TRBD2. The CDR3 consists of 15 residues. Trimming cost V 7 bases and J 3 bases; bases outside gene matches: 7. Germline assignment: CDR1 MNHEY and CDR2 SVGAGI. As DNA, the CDR3 is TGTGCCAGCACCCCGACTAGCGGCCTCTACAATGAGCAGTTCTTC. It codes for CASTPTSGLYNEQFF.

J is TRBJ1-1 and V is TRBV18; 7 nucleotides align to TRBD1. V lost 1 base, J lost 8 bases, and 4 bases stayed unmatched. The CDR3 spans 13 residues. CDR1 is KGHSH and CDR2 is LQKENI in the germline V gene. DNA of the CDR3: TGTGCCAGCTCACCACGGGTGACAGGGGAAGCTTTCTTT. Amino acid sequence: CASSPRVTGEAFF.

The chain has TRBV19 and TRBJ1-5; 8 bases agree with TRBD1. Unmatched junction bases numbered 11, after V lost 5 bases and J lost 2 bases. Germline CDR1 reads LNHDA; CDR2 reads SQIVND (reference sequence). The CDR3 runs 17 residues. Here the CDR3 DNA reads TGTGCCAGTAGTGGGGAACAGGGGGTAAAAGGCAATCAGCCCCAGCATTTT. Protein sequence: CASSGEQGVKGNQPQHF.

The chain is built from TRBV19 and TRBJ2-1, with 8 nucleotides matching TRBD1. This CDR3 is 16 amino acids long. Germline CDR1 is LNHDA and CDR2 is SQIVND (reference sequence). V shed 7 bases and J 2 bases; nucleotides not matched to a gene: 10. The CDR3 coding sequence is TGTGCCAGTACCTCGGACCCAGGGGGCCCCTACAATGAGCAGTTCTTC. Amino acids: CASTSDPGGPYNEQFF.

Turning to this clone: The same CDR3 arises from other DNA sequences in this sample as well. The V gene is TRBV2, the J gene TRBJ1-2; TRBD1 aligns across 9 bases. V was clipped by 6 bases and J by 4 bases; unmatched bases: 0. This CDR3 comprises 12 residues. Germline CDR1 SNHLY, CDR2 FYNNEI. CDR3: CASRDRGYGYTF. The CDR3, as DNA: TGTGCCAGCAGGGACAGGGGCTATGGCTACACCTTC.

In this sample, this clone turned up once. This sequence joins TRBV5-6 and TRBJ1-1, with 8 bases matching TRBD1. The CDR3 consists of 14 residues. V lost 2 bases, J lost 6 bases, and 6 bases stayed unmatched. Germline V lookup: CDR1 SGHDT, CDR2 YYEEEE. CDR3 bases: TGTGCCAGCAGCTTTGGGCAGGGGGCTTCTGAAGCTTTCTTT. Protein: CASSFGQGASEAFF.

As to this clone: Other DNA variants within this sample encode the same CDR3. The chain couples TRBV18 to TRBJ2-3; TRBD2 matches 10 bases. V was pared by 2 bases and J by 3 bases, with 5 bases of the junction left unmatched. Germline CDR1 KGHSH, CDR2 LQKENI. CDR3 length equals 16 residues. The CDR3 DNA sequence: TGTGCCAGCTCACCAGGTCTAGCGGGGGTAACAGATACGCAGTATTTT. It yields the protein CASSPGLAGVTDTQYF.

The sample holds one count of this clone. The chain couples TRBV7-9 to TRBJ2-1, with D tentatively TRBD1 (5 bases). Trimming cost V 2 bases and J 6 bases, with 23 bases left between them. CDR1 SEHNR and CDR2 FQNEAQ come from the germline V gene (reference sequence). The CDR3 runs 18 residues. The CDR3 here is CASSLPWSDRPLGNEQFF. The CDR3 bases are TGTGCCAGCAGCTTACCCTGGAGTGACAGACCCCTGGGCAATGAGCAGTTCTTC.

Here the CDR3 reads CASTHRERRNEQYF. DNA of the CDR3: TGTGCCAGCACCCACAGGGAGCGTAGGAACGAGCAGTACTTC. This chain connects TRBV6-5 to TRBJ2-7, with D possibly TRBD1 on 6 matching bases. CDR3 length: 14 amino acids. The V and J ends lost 7 bases and 5 bases respectively, with 18 bases between them. The V gene's germline CDR1 is MNHEY and CDR2 SVGAGI.

V usage is TRBV25-1 and J usage is TRBJ1-4; the match to TRBD1 covers 9 bases. The CDR3 totals 14 residues. Germline trimming cut 7 bases from V and 7 bases from J; bases unmatched to any gene: 7. Looked up from germline, CDR1 is MGHDK and CDR2 is SYGVNS. The CDR3 spells CASTRGQGPEKLFF. The DNA of the CDR3 is TGTGCCAGCACCAGGGGACAGGGTCCTGAAAAACTGTTTTTT.

This clone was observed a single time. The chain recombines TRBV5-8 with TRBJ1-3, with a weak D call TRBD1 (5 bases). Germline CDR1 SGHTS, CDR2 YDEGEE. This CDR3 is 16 amino acids long. V lost 0 bases to trimming and J lost 8 bases, with 18 bases between them. The CDR3 DNA sequence: TGTGCCAGCAGCTTGGGACAGCCCAGAGTCATAGACACCATATATTTT. Amino acid sequence: CASSLGQPRVIDTIYF.

This clone was observed a single time. The chain recombines TRBV5-4 with TRBJ2-5; 11 nucleotides align to TRBD2. This CDR3 spans 16 amino acids. CDR1 SGHNT and CDR2 YYREEE come from the germline V gene (reference sequence). V shed 2 bases and J 1 base; nucleotides not matched to a gene: 4. The CDR3 bases are TGTGCCAGCAGCTTAAGTAGCGGGGGGGGCCAAGAGACCCAGTACTTC. It is translated as CASSLSSGGGQETQYF.

V and J are TRBV23-1 and TRBJ1-1; perhaps TRBD1 as D (5 bases). TRBV23-1 is treated as an ORF (open reading frame) with a function not yet certain. This CDR3 contains 15 residues. V lost 2 bases, J lost 5 bases, and 15 bases lay in between. CDR3: CASSQPVEGRTEAFF. DNA of the CDR3: TGCGCCAGCAGTCAACCCGTGGAGGGGAGGACTGAAGCTTTCTTT.

This clone is a singleton in its sample. The chain uses TRBV18 and TRBJ1-1, with 9 bases lining up with TRBD1. The length of the CDR3 is 14 residues. With 4 bases clipped from V and 1 base from J, the junction kept 1 base outside the gene matches. CDR1 and CDR2 (germline): KGHSH, LQKENI. The CDR3 bases are TGTGCCAGCTCACGGACAGGGGCGAACACTGAAGCTTTCTTT. Translated, it gives CASSRTGANTEAFF.

The gene calls are TRBV30 and TRBJ2-3, with 8 bases fitting TRBD1. The CDR3 loop spans 15 amino acids. Germline CDR1 reads GTSNPN; CDR2 reads SVGIG (reference sequence). After removal of 4 bases from V and 2 bases from J, the junction contained 8 bases not matched to a gene. The CDR3 bases are TGTGCCTGGATTACCGGGACAGGCAACACAGATACGCAGTATTTT. Protein product: CAWITGTGNTDTQYF.

The rearrangement links TRBV5-1 to TRBJ2-1, with D perhaps TRBD2 (5 bases). The V and J ends lost 4 bases and 5 bases respectively, with 13 bases between them. The germline V gene has CDR1 SGHRS and CDR2 YFSETQ. There are 14 residues in the CDR3. This CDR3 is CASSRGRADNEQFF. The CDR3 DNA follows: TGCGCCAGCAGCCGGGGTCGGGCGGACAATGAGCAGTTCTTC.

V is TRBV29-1 and J is TRBJ1-2; no clear D gene. V lost 3 bases, J lost 3 bases, and 8 bases lay in between. Germline CDR1 reads SQVTM; CDR2 reads ANQGSEA. The CDR3 totals 12 residues. The CDR3: CSVDRYDYGYTF. CDR3 DNA: TGCAGCGTTGATCGGTATGACTATGGCTACACCTTC.

The genes are TRBV21-1 and TRBJ1-1; TRBD1 is taken as the D call from the table, unchecked against the DNA. TRBV21-1 is described as a pseudogene. This CDR3 region has 16 residues. This CDR3 reads CASSEDATGVVAEAFF. The CDR3 DNA reads TGTGCCAGCAGCGAGGATGCGACAGGGGTGGTCGCTGAAGCTTTCTTT.

This clone appeared once. This chain uses TRBV6-5 with TRBJ1-6; no clear D. V dropped 1 base and J dropped 8 bases, with 12 bases sitting between them. The CDR3 has 15 residues. Germline V gene lookup returns CDR1 MNHEY and CDR2 SVGAGI. The CDR3 DNA reads as TGTGCCAGCAGTTACTTGGGCGGGGATCATTCACCCCTCCACTTT. It encodes CASSYLGGDHSPLHF.

V and J are TRBV25-1 and TRBJ1-1, with 8 bases lining up with TRBD1. The CDR3 loop spans 15 amino acids. CDR1 and CDR2 from the germline V gene are MGHDK and SYGVNS. V lost 4 bases and J lost 1; bases outside the gene matches: 5. The DNA of the CDR3 is TGTGCCAGCAGTGGGGCAGGGGGCTGGAACACTGAAGCTTTCTTT. Its protein product is CASSGAGGWNTEAFF.

V and J are TRBV5-1 and TRBJ1-3, with D possibly being TRBD1 (5 bases). In germline, CDR1 is SGHRS, CDR2 YFSETQ. The germline V and J ends were trimmed by 4 bases and 4 bases, with 12 bases remaining between them. The CDR3 has 14 amino acids. CDR3 nucleotide sequence: TGCGCCAGCAGCCAGGACATCGGCGGAAACACCATATATTTT. It encodes CASSQDIGGNTIYF.